The 25 T cell receptor beta chains below all came from one sample that was sequenced in a study of cytomegalovirus exposure and HLA in healthy donors. The PCR contained 60 Vbeta and 13 Jbeta primers. Clones were sequenced by immunoSEQ multiplex PCR, and TCRdb holds only the in-frame ones, with some missing. The table lists around 140,000 clones, 75% of them singletons. Sequenced: PBMCs. These receptors originate from a man aged 30 to 39 in good health and CMV-seronegative.

This chain joins TRBV7-3 and TRBJ1-3; D is undetermined. Per the germline V gene, CDR1 is SGHTA and CDR2 is FQGTGA. V dropped 2 bases and J dropped 4 bases, with 6 bases sitting between them. The CDR3 covers 13 residues. This CDR3 reads CASSLAQGNTIYF. The CDR3 DNA reads as TGTGCCAGCAGCTTAGCCCAGGGAAACACCATATATTTT.

The genes are TRBV6-1 and TRBJ2-3, with 9 bases aligning to TRBD2. In germline, CDR1 is MNHNS, CDR2 SASEGT. V lost 6 bases and J lost 4; bases outside the gene matches: 8. The CDR3 contains 15 residues. In DNA form, the CDR3 reads TGTGCCAGCAGGTTAGCGGGGGACGGAGCAGATACGCAGTATTTT. It encodes CASRLAGDGADTQYF.

The chain has TRBV7-6 and TRBJ1-1, with unresolved D. This CDR3 contains 16 residues. V gave up 5 bases and J gave up 4 bases, with 20 bases separating them. Per germline, CDR1 SGHVS and CDR2 FNYEAQ. This chain's CDR3 is CASSRPPSGGGTEAFF. The DNA for the CDR3 is TGTGCCAGCAGCCGACCCCCGTCCGGAGGCGGCACTGAAGCTTTCTTT.

This clone has only one observation. The chain recombines TRBV11-2 with TRBJ2-2, with 8 bases lining up with TRBD1. Per the germline V gene, CDR1 is SGHAT and CDR2 is FQNNGV. CDR3 length equals 17 residues. V shed 5 bases and J 5 bases; nucleotides not matched to a gene: 13. The CDR3 DNA sequence: TGTGCCAGCAGCGAGAGTCCCAGGGGGCCGTTTACCGGGGAGCTGTTTTTT. Its protein product is CASSESPRGPFTGELFF.

The chain couples TRBV2 to TRBJ2-1; possible D gene TRBD1, 7 bases. The CDR3 length is 16 residues. CDR1 SNHLY and CDR2 FYNNEI come from the germline V gene. Trimming took off 3 bases at V and 8 bases at J, with 20 bases between the two ends. CDR3 protein: CASSDEGEGGGDEQFF. CDR3 coding DNA: TGTGCCAGCAGTGATGAGGGTGAAGGGGGCGGGGATGAGCAGTTCTTC.

The chain has TRBV7-2 and TRBJ2-7; TRBD1 matches 8 bases. Germline loops: CDR1 SGHTA, CDR2 FQGNSA. V trimming: 1 base; J trimming: 6 bases; junction bases outside the gene matches: 11. CDR3 length: 16 amino acids. In nucleotides, the CDR3 is TGTGCCAGCAGCTTAGGCCCACAGGGGGGCCAAGGCGAGCAGTACTTC. As protein: CASSLGPQGGQGEQYF. The variable domain in full, with the rest retrieved from reference TRBV7-2 and TRBJ2-7, is GAGVSQSPSNKVTEKGKDVELRCDPISGHTALYWYRQSLGQGLEFLIYFQGNSAPDKSGLPSDRFSAERTGGSVSTLTIQRTQQEDSAVYLCASSLGPQGGQGEQYFGPGTRLTVT.

The rearrangement joins TRBV28 to TRBJ1-2; D gene uncertain. The V end lost 8 bases, the J end lost 7 bases, and 8 bases lay between the germline ends. Germline values: CDR1 MDHEN, CDR2 SYDVKM. This CDR3 region has 10 residues. DNA for the CDR3: TGTGCCAGCGGAAGGAGTGGCTACACCTTC. Its translation: CASGRSGYTF.

The chain couples TRBV6-1 to TRBJ1-1, with D perhaps TRBD1 (6 bases). The CDR3 is made up of 12 amino acids. V shed 6 bases and J shed 5 bases, with 10 bases lying between them. Germline V gene lookup returns CDR1 MNHNS and CDR2 SASEGT. The CDR3 loop is CASSDRRTEAFF. The DNA for the CDR3 is TGTGCCAGCAGCGACAGGAGAACTGAAGCTTTCTTT.

This clone was seen more than once but under ten times. The chain combines TRBV9 with TRBJ2-4; 9 bases line up with TRBD1. Germline V gene sequence: CDR1 SGDLS, CDR2 YYNGEE. Trimming took 3 bases from V and 8 from J; bases not matched to a gene: 9. The CDR3 is 15 amino acids. The CDR3 DNA reads TGTGCCAGCAGCGCTTGGGACAGGGAGGGGGACATTCAGTACTTC. Amino acids: CASSAWDREGDIQYF.

The V gene is TRBV19, the J gene TRBJ2-6, with 8 bases that match TRBD1. The germline gives CDR1 LNHDA, CDR2 SQIVND (reference sequence). J was trimmed by 4 bases and V by 4 bases; bases with no gene match: 6. The CDR3 consists of 16 residues. The CDR3 DNA is TGTGCCAGTAGTAACGGACAGGGCGGCGGGGCCAACGTCCTGACTTTC. Its translation is CASSNGQGGGANVLTF.

V gene TRBV28 combines with J gene TRBJ1-3, with 8 bases matching TRBD1. V shed 2 bases, J shed 0 bases, and the junction held 0 bases outside the gene matches. Looked up from germline, CDR1 is MDHEN and CDR2 is SYDVKM. This CDR3 contains 15 residues. The DNA for the CDR3 is TGTGCCAGCAGTTTAACAGGGGGCTCTGGAAACACCATATATTTT. Translation: CASSLTGGSGNTIYF.

The rearrangement links TRBV5-5 to TRBJ2-3; 9 nucleotides align to TRBD2. The V gene's germline CDR1 is SGHKS and CDR2 YYEKEE (reference sequence). CDR3 length: 16 amino acids. V gave up 3 bases and J gave up 2 bases; unmatched junction bases: 7. The CDR3 spells CASSSRQREVTDTQYF. The CDR3 coding sequence is TGTGCCAGCAGCTCCAGGCAGCGGGAGGTCACAGATACGCAGTATTTT.

The table lists this clone with a few counts. The V gene is TRBV5-1, the J gene TRBJ1-1, with TRBD1 as a possible D gene (5 bases). V gave up 4 bases and J gave up 0 bases, with 16 bases separating them. The length of the CDR3 is 16 residues. Germline assignment: CDR1 SGHRS and CDR2 YFSETQ. Here the CDR3 reads CASSLGAGGMNTEAFF. Here the CDR3 DNA reads TGCGCCAGCAGCCTTGGGGCCGGGGGGATGAACACTGAAGCTTTCTTT.

With respect to this clone: At one boundary the junction diverges from the germline segment, which might be a read error. The chain couples TRBV7-7 to TRBJ2-7, with TRBD2 identical over 8 bases. CDR3 length: 13 amino acids. From germline, CDR1 is SSHAT and CDR2 FNYEAQ (reference sequence). CDR3 DNA: TGTGCTAGCAGCCCGGGACTAGAATACGAGCAGTACTTC. It encodes CASSPGLEYEQYF. The full variable domain, in which reference TRBV7-7 and TRBJ2-7 provide the parts outside the CDR3, is GAGVSQSPRYKVTKRGQDVTLRCDPISSHATLYWYQQALGQGPEFLTYFNYEAQPDKSGLPSDRFSAERPEGSISTLTIQRTEQRDSAMYRCASSPGLEYEQYFGPGTRLTVT.

The V and J genes are TRBV6-1 and TRBJ1-6; 8 bases agree with TRBD1. With V trimmed by 6 bases and J by 7 bases, 5 bases remained unmatched. The germline gives CDR1 MNHNS, CDR2 SASEGT. The CDR3 length is 14 residues. The CDR3 loop is CASSLDRGNSPLHF. The CDR3 nucleotides read TGTGCCAGCAGCTTAGACAGGGGAAATTCACCCCTCCACTTT.

This chain connects TRBV6-6 to TRBJ2-2; 11 bases map to TRBD1. Trimming cost V 6 bases and J 13 bases; bases outside gene matches: 10. There are 14 residues in the CDR3. Germline-derived CDR1 and CDR2 are MNHNY and SVGAGI (reference sequence). CDR3 nucleotide sequence: TGTGCCAGCAGGCGTGGACAGGGGGCGGAGGGGCTGTTTTTT. This codes for CASRRGQGAEGLFF.

This clone was detected a few times. The chain recombines TRBV7-9 with TRBJ1-2; no reliable D call. The CDR3 is 15 amino acids. V lost 4 bases and J 6 bases, leaving 18 bases between the germline ends. Looked up from germline, CDR1 is SEHNR and CDR2 is FQNEAQ (reference sequence). CDR3 nucleotides: TGTGCCAGCAGCTATAGAGACGGGTCGAGCCATGGCTACACCTTC. Amino acid sequence: CASSYRDGSSHGYTF.

This chain connects TRBV5-6 to TRBJ2-1; D is possibly TRBD2 (6 bases). Germline CDR1 reads SGHDT; CDR2 reads YYEEEE. The CDR3 sequence is 14 residues long. V dropped 4 bases and J dropped 6 bases, with 14 bases sitting between them. The chain's CDR3 is CASSRDSMVNEQFF. CDR3 nucleotides: TGTGCCAGCAGCCGGGACTCAATGGTCAATGAGCAGTTCTTC.

The DNA for the CDR3 is TGTGCCAGCAGCTTAGCGGAACGGGGCGGGGAGCTGTTTTTT. Protein: CASSLAERGGELFF. V and J are TRBV7-6 and TRBJ2-2; D perhaps matches TRBD2 (5 bases). The CDR3 is made up of 14 amino acids. Germline lookup yields CDR1 SGHVS and CDR2 FNYEAQ. V lost 0 bases, J lost 7 bases, and 9 bases lay in between. Supplemented by reference TRBV7-6 and TRBJ2-2, the full variable domain reads GAGVSQSPRYKVTKRGQDVALRCDPISGHVSLYWYRQALGQGPEFLTYFNYEAQQDKSGLPNDRFSAERPEGSISTLTIQRTEQRDSAMYRCASSLAERGGELFFGEGSRLTVL.

The V and J genes are TRBV4-2 and TRBJ1-1, with unresolved D. This CDR3 spans 17 amino acids. Trimming took 1 base from V and 2 from J, leaving 17 bases between them. The germline CDR1 and CDR2 sequences are LGHNA and YNFKEQ. CDR3 DNA: TGTGCCAGCAGCCAAGCTTGGAGACCGATTGCAAACACTGAAGCTTTCTTT. It specifies CASSQAWRPIANTEAFF.

This clone was recorded a few times. J is TRBJ2-1 and V is TRBV11-2; 7 bases line up with TRBD2. The CDR3 sequence is 14 residues long. Trimming cost V 5 bases and J 6 bases; bases outside gene matches: 7. The V gene's germline CDR1 is SGHAT and CDR2 FQNNGV. CDR3 residues: CASSLSGVFNEQFF. The CDR3 DNA follows: TGTGCCAGCAGCCTGAGCGGGGTTTTCAATGAGCAGTTCTTC. Full variable domain (rest looked up from reference TRBV11-2 and TRBJ2-1): EAGVAQSPRYKIIEKRQSVAFWCNPISGHATLYWYQQILGQGPKLLIQFQNNGVVDDSQLPKDRFSAERLKGVDSTLKIQPAKLEDSAVYLCASSLSGVFNEQFFGPGTRLTVL.

The chain links TRBV11-2 to TRBJ2-3, with TRBD2 matching over 7 bases. The trim removed 7 bases at V and 2 bases at J, leaving 6 bases unmatched. The germline V gene encodes CDR1 SGHAT and CDR2 FQNNGV. The CDR3 contains 14 residues. The CDR3 coding sequence is TGTGCCAGCACAGCGCGGGGGACCACAGATACGCAGTATTTT. Translating gives CASTARGTTDTQYF.

The chain carries TRBV4-2 and TRBJ2-3; the D gene is possibly TRBD2 (6 bases). V lost 0 bases, J lost 6 bases, and 13 bases lay in between. CDR1 and CDR2 (germline): LGHNA, YNFKEQ. The CDR3 sequence is 15 residues long. This CDR3 is CASSQDGGRGDTQYF. The CDR3 DNA follows: TGTGCCAGCAGCCAAGATGGGGGGAGAGGGGATACGCAGTATTTT.

V usage is TRBV4-1 and J usage is TRBJ2-1; no firm D call. Trimming took off 0 bases at V and 9 bases at J, with 18 bases between the two ends. Germline values: CDR1 MGHRA, CDR2 YSYEKL. The CDR3 runs to 16 residues. The CDR3 reads CASSQDFGSSLGEQFF. The CDR3 DNA sequence: TGCGCCAGCAGCCAAGATTTCGGGTCGTCGCTCGGTGAGCAGTTCTTC.

The chain joins TRBV18 to TRBJ1-1; a weak D match, TRBD1 (6 bases). Germline lookup yields CDR1 KGHSH and CDR2 LQKENI. V was cut by 6 bases and J by 5 bases, with 13 bases left in between. The CDR3 contains 13 residues. For the CDR3, the DNA is TGTGCCAGCTCTCAAGGACAGAATACTGAAGCTTTCTTT. Translation: CASSQGQNTEAFF.